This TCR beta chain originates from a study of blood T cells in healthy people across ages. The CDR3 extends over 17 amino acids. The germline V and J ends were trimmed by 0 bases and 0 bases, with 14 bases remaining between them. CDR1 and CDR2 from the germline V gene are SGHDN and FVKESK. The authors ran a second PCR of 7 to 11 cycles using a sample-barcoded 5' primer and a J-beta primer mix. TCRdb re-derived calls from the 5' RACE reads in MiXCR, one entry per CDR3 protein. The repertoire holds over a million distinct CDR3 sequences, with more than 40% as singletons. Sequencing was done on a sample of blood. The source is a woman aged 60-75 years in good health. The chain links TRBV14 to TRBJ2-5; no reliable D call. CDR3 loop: CASSQDWPPSYQETQYF. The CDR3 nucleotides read TGTGCCAGCAGCCAAGATTGGCCACCTTCGTACCAAGAGACCCAGTACTTC.